These 21 T cell receptor beta chains share one sample of origin, sequenced in a study of blood T cell repertoires in COVID-19. Generated by immunoSEQ multiplex PCR, the TCRdb table keeps only in-frame clones and is missing some. The data show 150,000 to 200,000 clones, with roughly 84% seen just once and under 3% held by the top ten. The specimen was peripheral blood. These receptors were obtained from a human donor with acute or convalescent COVID-19. The donor label of this sample is uncertain.

The chain recombines TRBV11-1 with TRBJ2-3; 7 bases align to TRBD2. Germline trimming cut 7 bases from V and 4 bases from J; bases unmatched to any gene: 11. The CDR3 has 15 residues. The germline V gene encodes CDR1 SGHAT and CDR2 FQDESV (reference sequence). DNA for the CDR3: TGTGCCAGCATCCCCGGACTAGATCGGGCAGATACGCAGTATTTT. This sequence encodes CASIPGLDRADTQYF.

In this sample, this clone turned up once. The gene calls are TRBV10-1 and TRBJ2-2; TRBD1 might be the D (5 bases). V lost 6 bases and J 3 bases, leaving 11 bases between the germline ends. The CDR3 sequence is 14 residues long. CDR1 is WNHNN and CDR2 is SYGVQD in the germline V gene (reference sequence). The DNA for the CDR3 is TGCGCCAGCAGATACACCAGGGACACCGGGGAGCTGTTTTTT. This gives the protein CASRYTRDTGELFF.

The V call is TRBV28, the J call TRBJ2-7; 8 nucleotides align to TRBD1. Germline assignment: CDR1 MDHEN and CDR2 SYDVKM. There are 15 residues in the CDR3. Trimming cost V 5 bases and J 0 bases; bases outside gene matches: 6. The CDR3 DNA sequence: TGTGCCAGCAGTACCTCCGGACAGGGCTCCTACGAGCAGTACTTC. It is translated as CASSTSGQGSYEQYF.

This clone was recorded only once. The CDR3 DNA is TGTGCCAGCAGCCGGACAGGGGGCTCCTACAATGAGCAGTTCTTC. Translating it yields CASSRTGGSYNEQFF. The gene calls are TRBV3-1 (or the pseudogene TRBV3-2) and TRBJ2-1, with 10 bases lining up with TRBD1. The trim removed 4 bases at V and 0 bases at J, leaving 0 bases unmatched. The CDR3 covers 15 residues. Germline lookup yields CDR1 LGHDT and CDR2 YNNKEL (reference sequence).

The gene calls are TRBV5-1 and TRBJ2-3; 8 positions match TRBD2. The V segment lost 3 bases and the J segment 7 bases; nucleotides outside the gene matches: 10. The CDR3 totals 15 residues. Germline loops: CDR1 SGHRS, CDR2 YFSETQ. The chain's CDR3 is CASSSGGQLGNTQYF. The CDR3 nucleotides are TGCGCCAGCAGCTCGGGGGGGCAATTGGGCAATACGCAGTATTTT.

This clone was observed a few times. The chain couples TRBV6-5 to TRBJ1-1; the D gene is possibly TRBD1 (6 bases). This CDR3 contains 11 residues. The ends were cut back, 5 bases at V and 10 bases at J, with 11 bases in the middle. Germline V gene data show CDR1 as MNHEY and CDR2 as SVGAGI. CDR3: CASSQGFRAFF. The DNA of the CDR3 is TGTGCCAGCAGTCAGGGGTTTAGAGCTTTCTTT.

The rearrangement links TRBV28 to TRBJ2-1; D gene ambiguous. This CDR3 comprises 16 residues. Germline lookup yields CDR1 MDHEN and CDR2 SYDVKM. V was trimmed by 1 base and J by 0 bases, leaving 10 bases between them. The CDR3 region has the DNA TGTGCCAGCAGTTTATCCTGGCGGTCCTCCTACAATGAGCAGTTCTTC. This translates into CASSLSWRSSYNEQFF.

The chain couples TRBV30 to TRBJ1-2; D is undetermined. Germline loops: CDR1 GTSNPN, CDR2 SVGIG (reference sequence). Deletions cut 0 bases from V and 4 bases from J, with 12 bases between. CDR3 length: 14 residues. For the CDR3, the DNA is TGTGCCTGGAGTGTACTGAGGAGCGGCTATGGCTACACCTTC. This translates into CAWSVLRSGYGYTF.

V gene TRBV7-9 combines with J gene TRBJ2-5; 13 positions match TRBD2. This CDR3 comprises 18 residues. Germline CDR1 reads SEHNR; CDR2 reads FQNEAQ (reference sequence). Germline trimming cut 5 bases from V and 4 bases from J; bases unmatched to any gene: 13. CDR3 DNA sequence: TGTGCCAGCAGCCGGACTAGCGGGGGCCCTGGTCGGGGAGAGACCCAGTACTTC. This sequence encodes CASSRTSGGPGRGETQYF.

V gene TRBV27 combines with J gene TRBJ2-2, with TRBD1 matching over 7 bases. This CDR3 contains 14 residues. Trimming removed 2 bases from V and 6 bases from J; junction bases left unmatched: 3. Germline loops: CDR1 MNHEY, CDR2 SMNVEV (reference sequence). The CDR3 coding sequence is TGTGCCAGCAGTTTAGAGGGGGCAGCCGGGGAGCTGTTTTTT. As protein: CASSLEGAAGELFF.

The V and J genes are TRBV5-5 and TRBJ1-5, with 7 bases lining up with TRBD1. V lost 4 bases and J lost 6; bases outside the gene matches: 10. The V gene's germline CDR1 is SGHKS and CDR2 YYEKEE (reference sequence). The CDR3 length is 15 residues. CDR3 bases: TGTGCCAGCAGCCGCCTGACAGGGAAAGGTCAGCCCCAGCATTTT. Protein product: CASSRLTGKGQPQHF.

This chain uses TRBV5-1 with TRBJ2-7, with 11 bases aligning to TRBD1. CDR3 length: 14 amino acids. V gave up 4 bases and J gave up 8 bases; unmatched junction bases: 8. Germline CDR1 and CDR2: SGHRS and YFSETQ. In nucleotides, the CDR3 is TGCGCCAGCAGCGCGTCGGGACAGGGGGAAAAGCAGTACTTC. This codes for CASSASGQGEKQYF.

This rearrangement joins TRBV2 to TRBJ1-2; D is unresolved. Germline V lookup: CDR1 SNHLY, CDR2 FYNNEI. V lost 1 base, J lost 8 bases, and 20 bases lay in between. The CDR3 is 16 amino acids. The CDR3 is CASSEDRGLTPRGYTF. In DNA form, the CDR3 reads TGTGCCAGCAGTGAAGATCGCGGACTTACCCCGCGGGGCTACACCTTC. Looking up the rest from reference TRBV2 and TRBJ1-2 gives the full variable domain: EPEVTQTPSHQVTQMGQEVILRCVPISNHLYFYWYRQILGQKVEFLVSFYNNEISEKSEIFDDQFSVERPDGSNFTLKIRSTKLEDSAMYFCASSEDRGLTPRGYTFGSGTRLTVV.

This clone was counted a few times. The gene calls are TRBV5-1 and TRBJ2-1; 8 bases map to TRBD1. This CDR3 contains 15 residues. The V segment lost 5 bases and the J segment 5 bases; nucleotides outside the gene matches: 9. CDR1 is SGHRS and CDR2 is YFSETQ in the germline V gene. CDR3 in amino acids: CASRTGDNLNNEQFF. Written as DNA, the CDR3 is TGCGCCAGCAGGACAGGGGACAACCTTAACAATGAGCAGTTCTTC.

The chain combines TRBV2 with TRBJ1-1, with 10 bases that match TRBD1. CDR1 is SNHLY and CDR2 is FYNNEI in the germline V gene. The CDR3 extends over 14 amino acids. V trimming: 6 bases; J trimming: 5 bases; junction bases outside the gene matches: 6. CDR3 amino acids: CASRGTGDGTEAFF. The CDR3 nucleotides are TGTGCCAGCAGGGGGACAGGGGACGGGACTGAAGCTTTCTTT.

The chain links TRBV27 to TRBJ2-5; 11 bases are a match to TRBD2. Trimming took 8 bases from V and 2 from J; bases not matched to a gene: 7. The germline V gene has CDR1 MNHEY and CDR2 SMNVEV (reference sequence). The CDR3 loop spans 15 amino acids. The CDR3 here is CASGPGLAVQETQYF. Here the CDR3 DNA reads TGTGCCAGCGGCCCGGGACTAGCGGTTCAAGAGACCCAGTACTTC.

In this sample, this clone turned up a few times. This rearrangement joins TRBV5-4 to TRBJ2-3; 7 nucleotides agree with TRBD1. V lost 0 bases and J lost 1; bases outside the gene matches: 2. The CDR3 loop spans 15 amino acids. Germline V gene lookup returns CDR1 SGHNT and CDR2 YYREEE (reference sequence). The CDR3 here is CASSLGTGRTDTQYF. For the CDR3, the DNA is TGTGCCAGCAGCTTGGGGACAGGACGCACAGATACGCAGTATTTT.

CDR3 residues: CASSLTSGYEQYF. In nucleotides, the CDR3 is TGTGCCAGCAGCCTGACTAGCGGCTACGAGCAGTACTTC. This chain links TRBV7-9 with TRBJ2-7; TRBD2 aligns across 9 bases. The CDR3 is 13 residues long. J was trimmed by 3 bases and V by 5 bases; bases with no gene match: 2. The germline gives CDR1 SEHNR, CDR2 FQNEAQ (reference sequence).

The chain is built from TRBV7-2 and TRBJ2-5; 11 nucleotides line up with TRBD2. Germline-derived CDR1 and CDR2 are SGHTA and FQGNSA. CDR3 length: 16 amino acids. Trimming took 3 bases from V and 7 from J; bases not matched to a gene: 10. DNA of the CDR3: TGTGCCAGCAGCTTGGAGGGACTAGCGGCCGGGGGGACCCAGTACTTC. Its protein is CASSLEGLAAGGTQYF.

The J gene is TRBJ1-5, the V gene TRBV29-1, with D hard to call. This CDR3 spans 14 amino acids. The V end was cut by 4 bases, the J end by 5 bases, with 15 bases between. CDR1 is SQVTM, CDR2 ANQGSEA, per germline. The CDR3 DNA reads as TGCAGCGTTGCTGAGGGCGGGTATGATCAGCCCCAGCATTTT. Protein sequence: CSVAEGGYDQPQHF.

The chain has TRBV3-1 (or the pseudogene TRBV3-2) and TRBJ1-2; the match to TRBD1 covers 8 bases. The germline gives CDR1 LGHDT, CDR2 YNNKEL (reference sequence). The length of the CDR3 is 14 residues. V lost 4 bases to trimming and J lost 4 bases; unmatched junction nucleotides: 5. CDR3 residues: CASSPGQGTYGYTF. The CDR3 DNA reads TGTGCCAGCAGCCCAGGACAGGGAACCTATGGCTACACCTTC.